The source of this TCR beta chain is a study of T cells in Graves' hyperthyroidism and ophthalmopathy. The CDR3 contains 15 residues. The V gene end was trimmed by 0 bases and the J gene end by 3 bases; junction bases not matched to a gene: 4. Germline V gene lookup returns CDR1 MNHEY and CDR2 SMNVEV (reference sequence). In its sample, this clonotype was seen many times. Researchers amplified the TCR beta CDR3 regions from RNA transcripts. Primed by the HTBI set, a first-round RT-PCR was run on the TCR CDR3. TCRdb processed the multiplex PCR reads anew with MiXCR; each CDR3 protein has one entry. The repertoire holds 450,000 to 700,000 distinct CDR3 sequences, with under 60% as singletons.

This sequence originates from an adult woman with Graves' disease, either hyperthyroidism or ophthalmopathy (not recorded which). This chain connects TRBV27 to TRBJ2-7, with TRBD2 identical over 8 bases. Material for sequencing was peripheral blood or thyroid tissue (not recorded which). CDR3 protein: CASSLSPSGFYEQYF. CDR3 nucleotide sequence: TGTGCCAGCAGTTTATCGCCTAGCGGGTTCTACGAGCAGTACTTC.